This T cell receptor (beta chain) was captured in a study of sequential checkpoint blockade in melanoma. Sequencing used immunoSEQ multiplex PCR; TCRdb keeps in-frame clones, though not all of them. The data hold under 15,000 clones, with under 25% observed a single time. Treatment: randomized to nivolumab then ipilimumab (arm A) or the reverse (arm B). CDR3 length: 14 residues. Germline CDR1 reads SGHNT; CDR2 reads YENEEA. V gave up 3 bases and J gave up 8 bases; unmatched junction bases: 7. The table lists this clone with many counts. The input for sequencing was tumor tissue (inferred from file names), taken from a patient given nivolumab and ipilimumab in sequence. The TCR was taken from a human donor with melanoma. The chain recombines TRBV11-3 with TRBJ1-2; 9 nucleotides align to TRBD1. This CDR3 reads CASSLNRGRRGYTF. In DNA form, the CDR3 reads TGTGCCAGCAGCTTGAACAGGGGGCGCAGGGGCTACACCTTC.